This is a list of T cell receptor beta chains from one sample in a study of human CD8 memory T cell subsets. Reanalyzing the 5' RACE reads, TCRdb keeps one entry per CDR3 protein, without DNA. The ten top clones account for roughly a fifth, within a sample of thousands of distinct CDR3 sequences. The source material was CD8+ T cells from PBMCs. Receptors were obtained from a human donor in good health. The CDR3 runs from the conserved cysteine through the conserved F or W. The order of the fields is V gene, clone size, J gene, CDR3 protein. Expanded clones are given a class, and other clones once, few, many or no size at all.

V: TRBV6-2/TRBV6-3; size: medium-sized; J: TRBJ2-7; CDR3: CASTPEGAYEQYF
V: TRBV7-6; size: NA; J: TRBJ2-7; CDR3: CASSPSGGEQYF
V: TRBV7-2; size: NA; J: TRBJ2-3; CDR3: CASSPTLAAPENTQYF
V: TRBV7-8; size: NA; J: TRBJ2-1; CDR3: CASSLWQSSYNEQFF
V: TRBV6-6; size: NA; J: TRBJ1-5; CDR3: CASEQGDRNQPQHF
V: TRBV10-3; size: medium-sized; J: TRBJ1-3; CDR3: CAISESMGVGNTIYF
V: TRBV24-1; size: medium-sized; J: TRBJ2-3; CDR3: CATSDWRGGYTDTQYF
V: TRBV5-1; size: NA; J: TRBJ2-1; CDR3: CASSTGLAGVIDEQFF
V: TRBV7-2; size: medium-sized; J: TRBJ1-1; CDR3: CASSLGNIRTAEAFF
V: TRBV7-8; size: medium-sized; J: TRBJ1-1; CDR3: CASSSDGEFNTEAFF
V: TRBV6-1; size: NA; J: TRBJ2-3; CDR3: CASSGNRARTDTQYF
V: TRBV4-2; size: medium-sized; J: TRBJ2-7; CDR3: CASSQDSPGLAGYEQYF
V: TRBV4-2; size: medium-sized; J: TRBJ2-2; CDR3: CASSRSGLNPGELFF
V: TRBV5-1; size: NA; J: TRBJ2-7; CDR3: CASTGTGDHEQYF
V: TRBV6-5; size: NA; J: TRBJ2-3; CDR3: CASRPGATDTQYF
V: TRBV29-1; size: NA; J: TRBJ2-7; CDR3: CSVLSGRAYEQYF
V: TRBV7-8; size: NA; J: TRBJ2-7; CDR3: CASSSSLAAAYEQYF
V: TRBV4-2; size: NA; J: TRBJ2-7; CDR3: CASSKGGSEQYF
V: TRBV15; size: NA; J: TRBJ2-1; CDR3: CATSSGTSYNEQFF
V: TRBV4-3; size: NA; J: TRBJ1-1; CDR3: CASSQGSLGQGDHTEAFF
V: TRBV7-3; size: medium-sized; J: TRBJ2-7; CDR3: CASSPGPAASSYEQYF
V: TRBV2; size: NA; J: TRBJ2-7; CDR3: CASSDRVSYEQYF
V: TRBV5-6; size: NA; J: TRBJ1-5; CDR3: CASSLEDQPQHF
V: TRBV7-9; size: NA; J: TRBJ2-7; CDR3: CASSLGASGEQYF
V: TRBV29-1; size: medium-sized; J: TRBJ2-1; CDR3: CSVVSGRVEQFF
V: TRBV5-5; size: NA; J: TRBJ2-7; CDR3: CASSLGLGVDEQYF
V: TRBV29-1; size: medium-sized; J: TRBJ2-7; CDR3: CSAEAGGGGYEQYF
V: TRBV6-2/TRBV6-3; size: NA; J: TRBJ2-7; CDR3: CASTSPTSGVETFQEQYF
V: TRBV9; size: NA; J: TRBJ2-1; CDR3: CASSVETGYNEQFF
V: TRBV2; size: NA; J: TRBJ2-5; CDR3: CASSVGTSTKETQYF
V: TRBV14; size: NA; J: TRBJ2-1; CDR3: CASSRPGLPYNEQFF
V: TRBV7-9; size: NA; J: TRBJ2-7; CDR3: CASSSGQGAHEQYF
V: TRBV24-1; size: NA; J: TRBJ2-1; CDR3: CATSDRTSGHYNEQFF
V: TRBV7-9; size: medium-sized; J: TRBJ2-1; CDR3: CASSLGASGGNEQFF
V: TRBV2; size: NA; J: TRBJ1-1; CDR3: CASSELDDSALNTEAFF
V: TRBV29-1; size: large; J: TRBJ1-2; CDR3: CSVEASNYGYTF
V: TRBV12-3/TRBV12-4; size: NA; J: TRBJ2-1; CDR3: CASSFDTYNEQFF
V: TRBV9; size: medium-sized; J: TRBJ2-1; CDR3: CASSVRKLDKNEQFF
V: TRBV4-3; size: NA; J: TRBJ2-4; CDR3: CASSQAWERTGAKNIQYF
V: TRBV5-6; size: medium-sized; J: TRBJ2-1; CDR3: CASSLRLALSSYNEQFF
V: TRBV19; size: medium-sized; J: TRBJ2-7; CDR3: CASSFSGTGTEQYF
V: TRBV25-1; size: medium-sized; J: TRBJ2-7; CDR3: CASSDGGRAAVYEQYF